This note documents a single TCR beta chain sequence. Assay: immunoSEQ multiplex PCR; the TCRdb copy retains only in-frame clones and omits some. The data show 36,000 or so clones, 85% to 95% seen once. The data were obtained in a study of T cell changes during pregnancy in multiple sclerosis. What was sequenced was PBMCs (not recorded whether the cells were cultured). This clonotype was sampled from a female donor with multiple sclerosis, enrolled in a pregnancy study.

In DNA form, the CDR3 reads TGCGCCAGCAGCTTGTTTGTGGATTCCTACTATGGCTACACCTTC. Protein product: CASSLFVDSYYGYTF. The chain employs TRBV5-1 and TRBJ1-2; D call uncertain. The V gene lost 1 base and the J gene lost 3 bases, with 13 bases spanning the gap. This CDR3 region has 15 residues. CDR1 is SGHRS, CDR2 YFSETQ, per germline.